The T cell receptor (beta chain) described here comes from a study of Ad26.COV2.S vaccination and SARS-CoV-2 variants. Study findings and constraints: Considerable breadth of spike-specific CD8+ and CD4+ T cell responses has reportedly been documented following vaccination. Higher spike-specific TCR breadth was found in vaccine recipients than in placebo recipients. Assessments of TCR breadth and depth may have underestimated the total T cell responses.

The CDR3 is 15 residues long. Germline lookup yields CDR1 MNHEY and CDR2 SVGEGT. The V and J ends lost 2 bases and 1 base respectively, with 11 bases between them. As to this clone: Its cognate antigen is unknown.

The assay was immunoSEQ multiplex PCR, and TCRdb's table has in-frame clones only and misses some. This repertoire shows just over 350,000 clones, roughly 94% found once; its top ten account for around 4%. This chain joins TRBV6-2 or TRBV6-3 and TRBJ2-5; the D call may be TRBD1 or TRBD2 (6 bases each). This sequence was found in a human donor who had recovered from COVID-19. Material: peripheral blood, obtained after recovery from COVID-19. Here the CDR3 reads CASSYGGQVQETQYF. The CDR3 DNA is TGTGCCAGCAGTTACGGGGGGCAGGTCCAAGAGACCCAGTACTTC.